Shown below are 30 T cell receptor beta chains from a single sample sequenced in a study of cytomegalovirus exposure and HLA in healthy donors. Both 60 Vbeta primers and 13 Jbeta primers went into the PCR. Sequencing was performed with immunoSEQ multiplex PCR; in TCRdb, only in-frame clones are kept and a portion is missing. The table lists under 200,000 clones, with 6.5% in the top ten. The sample comprised PBMCs. The receptors shown here come from a man aged 25 to 40 in good health and CMV-seronegative.

J is TRBJ1-5 and V is TRBV11-3; D gene ambiguous. The CDR3 has 13 amino acids. Looked up from germline, CDR1 is SGHNT and CDR2 is YENEEA. The ends were cut back, 3 bases at V and 2 bases at J, with 5 bases in the middle. DNA of the CDR3: TGTGCCAGCAGCTTGGCAGGCAATCAGCCCCAGCATTTT. Translating it yields CASSLAGNQPQHF.

The DNA of the CDR3 is TGTGCCAGTGCGGGAGTCCCACAGATGAACACTGAAGCTTTCTTT. Its protein product is CASAGVPQMNTEAFF. The gene calls are TRBV6-5 and TRBJ1-1; D gene ambiguous. Germline V CDR1 and CDR2: MNHEY, SVGAGI. This CDR3 has 15 residues. V was cut by 9 bases and J by 0 bases, with 17 bases left in between.

The V and J genes are TRBV7-2 and TRBJ1-5, with D tentatively TRBD1 (6 bases). Germline V gene data show CDR1 as SGHTA and CDR2 as FQGNSA. CDR3 length: 16 residues. V lost 1 base to trimming and J lost 0 bases, with 10 bases between them. In nucleotides, the CDR3 is TGTGCCAGCAGCTTAGTAGGGGGTTATAGCAATCAGCCCCAGCATTTT. This sequence encodes CASSLVGGYSNQPQHF.

CDR3 region: CASSQDWVAAGAYNEQFF. CDR3 DNA sequence: TGTGCCAGCAGCCAAGATTGGGTGGCAGCAGGGGCTTACAATGAGCAGTTCTTC. The rearrangement uses TRBV4-2 and TRBJ2-1; D is possibly TRBD1 (6 bases). V was pared by 0 bases and J by 4 bases, with 19 bases between. Germline values: CDR1 LGHNA, CDR2 YNFKEQ. CDR3 size: 18 residues.

This chain links TRBV2 with TRBJ2-1, with 12 bases identical to TRBD2. V lost 1 base to trimming and J lost 10 bases; unmatched junction nucleotides: 14. Per the germline V gene, CDR1 is SNHLY and CDR2 is FYNNEI. This CDR3 has 18 residues. CDR3 coding DNA: TGTGCCAGCAGTGAAGACCCCGGGACTAGCGGGCCCAGGGGGGAGCAGTTCTTC. As protein: CASSEDPGTSGPRGEQFF.

The chain is built from TRBV7-2 and TRBJ1-2, with a tentative D call TRBD1 (6 bases). V was shortened by 5 bases and J by 4 bases, with 17 bases between the two germline ends. CDR1 and CDR2 from the germline V gene are SGHTA and FQGNSA. The CDR3 loop spans 15 amino acids. The CDR3 reads CASSAFGGGSYGYTF. The CDR3 bases are TGTGCCAGCAGCGCTTTTGGGGGCGGTAGCTATGGCTACACCTTC.

This chain links TRBV5-1 with TRBJ1-2, with 8 nucleotides matching TRBD1. The germline V gene encodes CDR1 SGHRS and CDR2 YFSETQ. The CDR3 runs 16 residues. V trimming: 4 bases; J trimming: 4 bases; junction bases outside the gene matches: 12. CDR3 sequence: CASSPGTGLTSYGYTF. In DNA form, the CDR3 reads TGCGCCAGCAGCCCAGGGACAGGCCTAACGAGCTATGGCTACACCTTC.

The chain uses TRBV4-2 and TRBJ2-5, with no clear D. Germline V gene sequence: CDR1 LGHNA, CDR2 YNFKEQ. V gave up 4 bases and J gave up 4 bases, with 13 bases separating them. This CDR3 comprises 14 residues. DNA for the CDR3: TGTGCCAGCAGCCCCCCCTCAGCGTCAGAGACCCAGTACTTC. It specifies CASSPPSASETQYF.

V is TRBV5-1 and J is TRBJ1-3; tentative D call: TRBD1 (5 bases). V shed 1 base and J shed 1 base, with 9 bases lying between them. From germline, CDR1 is SGHRS and CDR2 YFSETQ. The CDR3 is 15 amino acids. The CDR3 region has the DNA TGCGCCAGCAGCTTGCACACAGGATCTGGAAACACCATATATTTT. This encodes CASSLHTGSGNTIYF. Combining the CDR3 with reference TRBV5-1 and TRBJ1-3 gives the whole variable domain KAGVTQTPRYLIKTRGQQVTLSCSPISGHRSVSWYQQTPGQGLQFLFEYFSETQRNKGNFPGRFSGRQFSNSRSEMNVSTLELGDSALYLCASSLHTGSGNTIYFGEGSWLTVV.

This chain joins TRBV5-5 and TRBJ1-4; 7 bases align to TRBD1. The CDR3 is 14 residues long. The V gene end was trimmed by 4 bases and the J gene end by 3 bases; junction bases not matched to a gene: 3. Germline V gives CDR1 SGHKS, CDR2 YYEKEE (reference sequence). CDR3 protein: CASSTGQSNEKLFF. CDR3 bases: TGTGCCAGCAGCACGGGACAGTCTAATGAAAAACTGTTTTTT.

The chain recombines TRBV7-3 with TRBJ2-7; D gene unclear. V lost 1 base to trimming and J lost 0 bases, with 7 bases between them. Germline lookup yields CDR1 SGHTA and CDR2 FQGTGA. There are 14 residues in the CDR3. CDR3 coding DNA: TGTGCCAGCAGCTTAATTGGCGGCTCCTACGAGCAGTACTTC. It yields the protein CASSLIGGSYEQYF.

The J gene is TRBJ2-2, the V gene TRBV27, with D possibly being TRBD2 (6 bases). Trimming stripped 1 base from V and 2 bases from J, with 11 bases between. The V gene's germline CDR1 is MNHEY and CDR2 SMNVEV (reference sequence). This CDR3 has 16 amino acids. The CDR3 region has the DNA TGTGCCAGCAGTTTATACGGGACTGCTAACACCGGGGAGCTGTTTTTT. Its translation: CASSLYGTANTGELFF.

V is TRBV29-1 and J is TRBJ1-2, with 9 bases fitting TRBD1. The germline V gene encodes CDR1 SQVTM and CDR2 ANQGSEA. The CDR3 has 11 amino acids. V shed 7 bases, J shed 6 bases, and the junction held 3 bases outside the gene matches. CDR3 bases: TGCAGCGACGGGACAGGGAATGGCTACACCTTC. It yields the protein CSDGTGNGYTF. Variable domain in full (rest from reference TRBV29-1 and TRBJ1-2): SAVISQKPSRDICQRGTSLTIQCQVDSQVTMMFWYRQQPGQSLTLIATANQGSEATYESGFVIDKFPISRPNLTFSTLTVSNMSPEDSSIYLCSDGTGNGYTFGSGTRLTVV.

The chain combines TRBV27 with TRBJ1-4; TRBD1 aligns across 8 bases. The V and J ends lost 5 bases and 6 bases, in that order; junction bases with no gene match: 11. The CDR3 consists of 16 residues. Germline V gene sequence: CDR1 MNHEY, CDR2 SMNVEV (reference sequence). In nucleotides, the CDR3 is TGTGCCAGCAGTCGTCAGGGGGCGGGCGTAGATGAAAAACTGTTTTTT. It codes for CASSRQGAGVDEKLFF.

The chain uses TRBV5-1 and TRBJ1-4, with 8 bases matching TRBD1. V was clipped by 6 bases and J by 3 bases; unmatched bases: 4. The germline gives CDR1 SGHRS, CDR2 YFSETQ. The CDR3 is made up of 14 amino acids. CDR3 amino acids: CASTETGANEKLFF. CDR3 sequence (DNA): TGCGCCAGCACCGAGACAGGGGCTAATGAAAAACTGTTTTTT.

This rearrangement joins TRBV6-5 to TRBJ1-2; D not certain. The V end was cut by 6 bases, the J end by 4 bases, with 12 bases between. The germline V gene has CDR1 MNHEY and CDR2 SVGAGI. CDR3 length: 13 residues. Here the CDR3 reads CASRGLVSYGYTF. The CDR3 DNA follows: TGTGCCAGCAGGGGCCTCGTCTCCTATGGCTACACCTTC.

The chain links TRBV27 to TRBJ2-1, with 9 nucleotides matching TRBD2. Germline V CDR1 and CDR2: MNHEY, SMNVEV (reference sequence). This CDR3 spans 18 amino acids. J was trimmed by 6 bases and V by 5 bases; bases with no gene match: 17. CDR3 bases: TGTGCCAGCAGTCCCCGGACCCTCTTAGCGGGGGAAAGCAATGAGCAGTTCTTC. This encodes CASSPRTLLAGESNEQFF.

The chain couples TRBV30 to TRBJ2-1; 12 bases map to TRBD2. This CDR3 has 17 residues. V lost 0 bases and J lost 7; bases outside the gene matches: 10. Germline CDR1 is GTSNPN and CDR2 is SVGIG (reference sequence). The CDR3 DNA follows: TGTGCCTGGAGTGTATCCCGGACTAGCGGGACCGGAAATGAGCAGTTCTTC. Translation: CAWSVSRTSGTGNEQFF.

The V gene is TRBV6-5, the J gene TRBJ1-6; perhaps TRBD1 as D (6 bases). The CDR3 has 15 residues. The germline V and J ends were trimmed by 4 bases and 7 bases, with 14 bases remaining between them. Germline assignment: CDR1 MNHEY and CDR2 SVGAGI. Here the CDR3 reads CASSFTGIKNSPLHF. The CDR3 coding sequence is TGTGCCAGCAGTTTCACAGGGATAAAGAATTCACCCCTCCACTTT.

The chain couples TRBV6-5 to TRBJ2-7; TRBD2 matches 8 bases. Germline assignment: CDR1 MNHEY and CDR2 SVGAGI. This CDR3 region has 12 residues. The junction had 3 bases not matched to a gene; V was cut back by 4 bases and J by 7 bases. For the CDR3, the DNA is TGTGCCAGCAGTTCCACTAGCGGAGAGCAGTACTTC. Protein: CASSSTSGEQYF.

The chain couples TRBV5-1 to TRBJ1-2; TRBD1 is a possible D gene (5 bases). Germline CDR1 reads SGHRS; CDR2 reads YFSETQ. The CDR3 is made up of 14 amino acids. V shed 1 base and J shed 5 bases, with 12 bases lying between them. CDR3 residues: CASSLSRTPYGYTF. DNA of the CDR3: TGCGCCAGCAGCTTGAGTAGGACACCATATGGCTACACCTTC.

This chain connects TRBV6-5 to TRBJ1-2; TRBD1 might be the D (5 bases). V lost 4 bases and J lost 3, with 15 bases in between. This CDR3 is built from 15 residues. From germline, CDR1 is MNHEY and CDR2 SVGAGI. Here the CDR3 reads CASSFTGGADYGYTF. CDR3 nucleotides: TGTGCCAGCAGTTTCACCGGCGGGGCTGACTATGGCTACACCTTC.

J is TRBJ1-2 and V is TRBV4-2; D gene unclear. Germline values: CDR1 LGHNA, CDR2 YNFKEQ. The CDR3 is 15 residues long. V shed 0 bases and J shed 4 bases, with 12 bases lying between them. The CDR3 sequence is CASSQDPSHPYGYTF. The CDR3 DNA reads as TGTGCCAGCAGCCAAGACCCCAGTCACCCCTATGGCTACACCTTC.

The chain combines TRBV19 with TRBJ1-6; D gene unclear. The CDR3 is 15 amino acids. CDR1 LNHDA and CDR2 SQIVND come from the germline V gene (reference sequence). V lost 5 bases and J 8 bases, leaving 16 bases between the germline ends. CDR3 residues: CASSPRETRDSPLHF. CDR3 coding DNA: TGTGCCAGTAGTCCCCGGGAAACTCGGGATTCACCCCTCCACTTT.

V gene TRBV7-2 combines with J gene TRBJ1-1, with TRBD1 matching 7 bases. V shed 7 bases, J shed 2 bases, and the junction held 7 bases outside the gene matches. Germline V CDR1 and CDR2: SGHTA, FQGNSA. This CDR3 is 14 amino acids long. This CDR3 is CASITGVDNTEAFF. CDR3 nucleotides: TGTGCCAGCATCACAGGGGTTGATAACACTGAAGCTTTCTTT.

The chain joins TRBV27 to TRBJ1-2, with TRBD1 identical over 10 bases. In germline, CDR1 is MNHEY, CDR2 SMNVEV (reference sequence). The CDR3 is made up of 14 amino acids. V lost 4 bases to trimming and J lost 1 base; unmatched junction nucleotides: 0. CDR3 loop: CASSWTGGNYGYTF. In nucleotides, the CDR3 is TGTGCCAGCAGTTGGACAGGGGGTAACTATGGCTACACCTTC.

This chain links TRBV18 with TRBJ2-3; no clear D. Looked up from germline, CDR1 is KGHSH and CDR2 is LQKENI. This CDR3 region has 13 residues. With 6 bases removed from V and 0 bases from J, the gap between germline ends came to 7 bases. The CDR3 DNA reads as TGTGCCAGCTCTCCTCCCAGCACAGATACGCAGTATTTT. Translated: CASSPPSTDTQYF.

The V gene is TRBV7-2, the J gene TRBJ1-6; TRBD1 matches at 10 bases. The CDR3 runs 17 residues. The germline V gene encodes CDR1 SGHTA and CDR2 FQGNSA. V lost 7 bases, J lost 9 bases, and 15 bases stayed unmatched. The CDR3 protein is CASNQDRGLLEFSPLHF. DNA of the CDR3: TGTGCCAGCAACCAAGACAGGGGGCTACTCGAGTTTTCACCCCTCCACTTT.

This chain joins TRBV10-3 and TRBJ2-1; no clear D. V was cut by 10 bases and J by 6 bases, with 10 bases left in between. Germline V gene lookup returns CDR1 ENHRY and CDR2 SYGVKD. The length of the CDR3 is 11 residues. The CDR3 region has the DNA TGTGCCAGCAATGGCGGCAATGAGCAGTTCTTC. Protein sequence: CASNGGNEQFF.

The CDR3 loop reads CASRDRGQGEKLFF. The CDR3 bases are TGCGCCAGCCGGGACAGGGGGCAAGGAGAAAAACTGTTTTTT. The V and J genes are TRBV10-2 and TRBJ1-4; 12 bases map to TRBD1. Germline lookup yields CDR1 WSHSY and CDR2 SAAADI. The J segment lost 8 bases and the V segment lost 8 bases, leaving 6 bases of the junction unmatched. This CDR3 has 14 residues.